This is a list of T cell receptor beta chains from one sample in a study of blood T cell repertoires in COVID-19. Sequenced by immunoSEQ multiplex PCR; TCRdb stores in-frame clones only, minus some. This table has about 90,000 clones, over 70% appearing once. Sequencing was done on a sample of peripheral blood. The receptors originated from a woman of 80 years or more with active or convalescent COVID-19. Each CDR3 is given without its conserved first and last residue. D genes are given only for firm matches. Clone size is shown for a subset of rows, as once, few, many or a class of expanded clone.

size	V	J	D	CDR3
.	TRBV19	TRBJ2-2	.	ASSIGVNTGELF
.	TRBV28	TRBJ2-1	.	ASLTAGTLYNEQF
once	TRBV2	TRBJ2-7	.	ASSERRNEQY
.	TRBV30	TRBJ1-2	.	AWLGAIYGGYT
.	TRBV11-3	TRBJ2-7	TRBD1	ASSLTTGYSYEQY
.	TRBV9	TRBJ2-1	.	ASSVVGGLYNEQF
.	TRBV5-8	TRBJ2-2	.	ASSARRGRTGELF
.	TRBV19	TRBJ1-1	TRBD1	ASSVFPTGGAVNTEAF
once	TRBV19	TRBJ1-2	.	ASSPDRNYGYT
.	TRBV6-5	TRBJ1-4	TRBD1	ASSRQGAGEKLF
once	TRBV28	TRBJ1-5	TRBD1	ASRSDRESQPQH
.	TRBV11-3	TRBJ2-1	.	ASSVFGSVEQF
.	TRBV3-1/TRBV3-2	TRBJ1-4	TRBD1	ASSQPQGAFREKLF
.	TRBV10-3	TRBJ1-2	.	AISEDPGSGEGGYT
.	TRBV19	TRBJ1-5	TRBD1	ASSITGQVNQPQH
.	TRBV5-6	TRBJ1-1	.	ASRTNTGNTEAF
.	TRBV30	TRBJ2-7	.	AWSDRYEQY
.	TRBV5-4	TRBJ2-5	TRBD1	ASSVSGGVETQY
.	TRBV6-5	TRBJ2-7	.	ASRFSTGSLDEQY
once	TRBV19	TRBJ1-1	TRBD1	ASGGTGGSTEAF
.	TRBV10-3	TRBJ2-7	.	AISEGLSSYEQY
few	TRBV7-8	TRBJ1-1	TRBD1	ATRIDRVDTEAF
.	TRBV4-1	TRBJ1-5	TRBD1	ASSLDRVRNQPQH
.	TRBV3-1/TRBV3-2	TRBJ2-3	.	ASSPERGIPDTQY
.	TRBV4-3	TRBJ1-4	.	ASSFGRVGEKLF
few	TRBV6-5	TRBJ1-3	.	ASSGRTAGNTIY
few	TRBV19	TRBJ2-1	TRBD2	ASSISTSGASYNEQF
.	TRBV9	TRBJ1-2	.	ASSSRYGYT
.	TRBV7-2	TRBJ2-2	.	ASSPTGGGAGELF
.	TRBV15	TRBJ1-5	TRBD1	ATSRIQGGQPQH
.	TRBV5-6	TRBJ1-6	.	ASSFGQENSPLH
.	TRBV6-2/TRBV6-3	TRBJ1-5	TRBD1	ASSPDRGAFNQPQH
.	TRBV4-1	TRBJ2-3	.	ASSQFFSADTQY
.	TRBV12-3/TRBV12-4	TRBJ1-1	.	ASSFRANTEAF
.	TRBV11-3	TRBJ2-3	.	ASSLGGATDTQY
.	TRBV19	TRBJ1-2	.	ASSPGKINYGYT
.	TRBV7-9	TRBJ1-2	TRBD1	ASSSRTGTGYGYT
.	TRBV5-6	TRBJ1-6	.	ASSKGGTGYSPLH
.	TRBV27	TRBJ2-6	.	ATSQGGGANVLT
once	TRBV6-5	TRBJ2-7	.	ASRGGGDLYEQY
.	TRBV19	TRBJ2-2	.	ASSSGMSGELF
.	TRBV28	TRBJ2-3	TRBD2	ASSSPPGLAGGTDTQY
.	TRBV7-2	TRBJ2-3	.	ASGKTTQAGTDTQY
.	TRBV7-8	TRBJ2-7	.	ASSFVGGVSYEQY
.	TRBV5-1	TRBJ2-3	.	ASSGAVTQY
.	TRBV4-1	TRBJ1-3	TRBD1	ASSRGRTGGLSGNTIY
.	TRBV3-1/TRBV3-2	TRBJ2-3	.	ASSLGGGIGTDTQY
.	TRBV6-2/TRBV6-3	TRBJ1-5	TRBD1	ASSPTGGWNQPQH